This T cell receptor (beta chain) was recorded in a study of cytomegalovirus exposure and HLA in healthy donors. Losses at the gene ends were 3 bases for V and 3 bases for J; bases not matched to a gene: 5. Germline CDR1 and CDR2: MNHEY and SMNVEV (reference sequence). This CDR3 spans 16 amino acids. The data were produced by immunoSEQ multiplex PCR, yet TCRdb's version contains in-frame clones alone and is incomplete. The data hold about 260,000 clones, with 90% observed a single time. This clone was seen only once. The chain recombines TRBV27 with TRBJ2-1, with TRBD2 matching over 10 bases. The specimen was PBMCs. This clonotype originated in a woman aged 30 to 39 in good health and CMV-seronegative. CDR3 bases: TGTGCCAGCAGTTTCGGAGCGGGAGGGTTCTACAATGAGCAGTTCTTC. Amino acid sequence: CASSFGAGGFYNEQFF.